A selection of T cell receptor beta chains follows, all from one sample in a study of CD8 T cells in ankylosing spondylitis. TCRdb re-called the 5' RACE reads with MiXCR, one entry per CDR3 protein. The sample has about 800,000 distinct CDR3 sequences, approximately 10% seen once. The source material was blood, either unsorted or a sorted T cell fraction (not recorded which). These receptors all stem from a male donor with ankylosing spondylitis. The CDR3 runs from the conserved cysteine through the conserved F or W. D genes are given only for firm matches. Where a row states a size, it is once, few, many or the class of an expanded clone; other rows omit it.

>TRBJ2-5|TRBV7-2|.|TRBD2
TGTGCCAGCAGCTCACGACTAGCGGCTCGCGAGACCCAGTACTTC
CASSSRLAARETQYF
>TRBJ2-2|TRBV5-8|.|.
TGTGCCAGCAACATACAGGTTTTAGGGGAGCTGTTTTTT
CASNIQVLGELFF
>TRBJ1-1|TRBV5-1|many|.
TGCGCCAGCAGCTTACTATCACAGAACACTGAAGCTTTCTTT
CASSLLSQNTEAFF
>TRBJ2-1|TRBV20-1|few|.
TGCAGTGTCTTCGGACTGTCGTCCTGGAACAGTGAGCAGTTCTTC
CSVFGLSSWNSEQFF
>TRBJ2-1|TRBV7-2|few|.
TGTGCCAGCAGCTTAACATCAGGGACACCCACGGCTGAGCAGTTCTTC
CASSLTSGTPTAEQFF
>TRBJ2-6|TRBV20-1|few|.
TGCAGTGCTCCTGACAGGCGGTCTGGGGCCAACGTCCTGACTTTC
CSAPDRRSGANVLTF
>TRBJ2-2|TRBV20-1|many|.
TGCAGTGCTAGAGAGGCCGGGAACACCGGGGAGCTGTTTTTT
CSAREAGNTGELFF
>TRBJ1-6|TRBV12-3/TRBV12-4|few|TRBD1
TGTGCCAGCAGTTTAGATCCAGGGGGCTCACCCCTCCACTTT
CASSLDPGGSPLHF
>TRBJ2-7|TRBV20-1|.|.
TGCAGTGCTAACCCCTCGGTGGCTCCCAACGAGCAGTACTTC
CSANPSVAPNEQYF
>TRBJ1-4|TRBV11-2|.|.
TGTGCCAGCAGCCCGAATGTGGGAACTAATGAAAAACTGTTTTTT
CASSPNVGTNEKLFF
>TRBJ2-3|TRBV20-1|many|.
TGCAGTGCTAGAGATCTAATAGGGGCGGGCACAGATACGCAGTATTTT
CSARDLIGAGTDTQYF
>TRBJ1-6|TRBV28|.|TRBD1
TGTGCCAGCGGCGGGTGGGACAGGGGGTCACCCCTCCACTTT
CASGGWDRGSPLHF
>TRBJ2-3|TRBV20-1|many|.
TGCAGTGCTAGGGGGGATCCGGGACGCCTGACAGATACGCAGTATTTT
CSARGDPGRLTDTQYF
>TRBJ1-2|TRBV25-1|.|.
TGTGCCAGCAGTGGGCAGACCAACTATGGCTACACCTTC
CASSGQTNYGYTF
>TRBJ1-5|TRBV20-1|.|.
TGCAGTGCTTTCCGCCTAAATCAGCCCCAGCATTTT
CSAFRLNQPQHF
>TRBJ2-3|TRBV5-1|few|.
TGCGCCAGCAGCTTGGAACAGGTTAGCACAGATACGCAGTATTTT
CASSLEQVSTDTQYF
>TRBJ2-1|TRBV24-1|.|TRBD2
TGTGCCACCAGTGACCATAGCGGGGGCGTAGACAATGAGCAGTTCTTC
CATSDHSGGVDNEQFF
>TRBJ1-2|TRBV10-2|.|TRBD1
TGCGCCAGCAGACCTGGACAGGTCTATGGCTACACCTTC
CASRPGQVYGYTF
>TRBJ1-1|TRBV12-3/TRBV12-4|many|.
TGTGCCAGCAGCCCCAACTTTGCGGGGAACAGAAAAGCTTTCTTT
CASSPNFAGNRKAFF
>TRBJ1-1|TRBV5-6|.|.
TGTGCCAGCAGCTTCAGCCTTAGGACCTCCAACACTGAAGCTTTCTTT
CASSFSLRTSNTEAFF
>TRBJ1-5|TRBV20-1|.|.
TGCAGTGCCCTTAAGGGAGTTTATAGCAATCAGCCCCAGCATTTT
CSALKGVYSNQPQHF
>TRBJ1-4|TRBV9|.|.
TGTGCCAGCAGCGCCATTTTGGGTGAAAAACTGTTTTTT
CASSAILGEKLFF
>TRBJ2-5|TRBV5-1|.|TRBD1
TGCGCCAGCAGCCGGACAGGGGCCGAGGAGACCCAGTACTTC
CASSRTGAEETQYF
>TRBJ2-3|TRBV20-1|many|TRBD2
TGCAGTGCTAGGCGGGGGGGCACAGATACGCAGTATTTT
CSARRGGTDTQYF
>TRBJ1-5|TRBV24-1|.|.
TGTGCCACCCAGCACTATAGCAATCAGCCCCAGCATTTT
CATQHYSNQPQHF
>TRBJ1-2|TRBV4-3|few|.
TGCGCCAGCAGCCCCCAGAGGGGGGACTATGGCTACACCTTC
CASSPQRGDYGYTF
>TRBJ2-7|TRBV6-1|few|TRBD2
TGTGCCAGCACCTTCCGGACTAGCGCCTACGAGCAGTACTTC
CASTFRTSAYEQYF
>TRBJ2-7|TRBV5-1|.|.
TGCGCCAGCAGCCCCGACATGGACTACGAGCAGTACTTC
CASSPDMDYEQYF
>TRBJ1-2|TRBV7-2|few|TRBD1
TGTGCCAGCAGCCTTTGGGCCGGGACAGAGGATGGCTACACCTTC
CASSLWAGTEDGYTF
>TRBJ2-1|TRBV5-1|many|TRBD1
TGCGCCAGCAGCTCGCTAGGGGGCAAGAATGAGCAGTTCTTC
CASSSLGGKNEQFF